Listed below are T cell receptor beta chains from one sample, sequenced in a study of blood T cell repertoires in COVID-19. Only in-frame clones appear in the TCRdb table, and some are missing; sequencing was by immunoSEQ multiplex PCR. Of 92,000 or so clones in the sample, approximately 75% were seen once. Sample: peripheral blood. These receptor sequences come from an elderly woman with acute or convalescent COVID-19. Both conserved end residues are part of each CDR3. The D gene is left open where the match is weak. A clone size is listed for some rows: how often the clone was seen (once, few, many), or a class if it is expanded.

j_call: TRBJ2-7; d_call: TRBD2; v_call: TRBV6-1; clone_size: .; cdr3_aa: CASSEVDSGGDEQYF; cdr3_nt: TGTGCCAGCAGTGAGGTAGATAGCGGGGGCGACGAGCAGTACTTC
j_call: TRBJ2-1; d_call: .; v_call: TRBV5-1; clone_size: .; cdr3_aa: CASRTRGTYNEQFF; cdr3_nt: TGCGCCAGCAGAACGAGGGGGACCTACAATGAGCAGTTCTTC
j_call: TRBJ2-7; d_call: .; v_call: TRBV4-3; clone_size: .; cdr3_aa: CASSQRRRDYEQYF; cdr3_nt: TGCGCCAGCAGCCAACGGAGGAGGGACTACGAGCAGTACTTC
j_call: TRBJ2-3; d_call: TRBD2; v_call: TRBV5-1; clone_size: .; cdr3_aa: CASSLQTSGGSFTDTQYF; cdr3_nt: TGCGCCAGCAGCTTGCAGACTAGCGGGGGGTCCTTCACAGATACGCAGTATTTT
j_call: TRBJ2-3; d_call: TRBD1; v_call: TRBV5-1; clone_size: few; cdr3_aa: CASSRPRDRGVRTDTQYF; cdr3_nt: TGCGCCAGCAGTCGACCTCGGGACAGGGGCGTCCGCACAGATACGCAGTATTTT
j_call: TRBJ1-1; d_call: .; v_call: TRBV9; clone_size: .; cdr3_aa: CASSPGVVLNTEAFF; cdr3_nt: TGTGCCAGCAGCCCGGGGGTGGTGTTGAACACTGAAGCTTTCTTT
j_call: TRBJ2-7; d_call: TRBD1; v_call: TRBV27; clone_size: .; cdr3_aa: CASSLSGTEIYYEQYF; cdr3_nt: TGTGCCAGCAGTTTATCCGGGACAGAAATATACTACGAGCAGTACTTC
j_call: TRBJ1-1; d_call: TRBD1; v_call: TRBV4-1; clone_size: .; cdr3_aa: CASSQGWGTGNTEAFF; cdr3_nt: TGCGCCAGCAGCCAAGGATGGGGGACAGGGAACACTGAAGCTTTCTTT
j_call: TRBJ1-2; d_call: TRBD1; v_call: TRBV13; clone_size: .; cdr3_aa: CASSPDRGPKRDYGYTF; cdr3_nt: TGTGCCAGCAGCCCGGACAGGGGGCCCAAAAGGGACTATGGCTACACCTTC
j_call: TRBJ1-2; d_call: TRBD1; v_call: TRBV27; clone_size: .; cdr3_aa: CASSLYRQGASGYTF; cdr3_nt: TGTGCCAGCAGTTTATATCGACAGGGGGCTTCTGGCTACACCTTC
j_call: TRBJ2-7; d_call: .; v_call: TRBV6-2/TRBV6-3; clone_size: .; cdr3_aa: CASSLTVRTAHYEQYF; cdr3_nt: TGTGCCAGCAGCCTTACGGTCAGGACAGCACACTACGAGCAGTACTTC
j_call: TRBJ1-1; d_call: .; v_call: TRBV19; clone_size: .; cdr3_aa: CASSIAGWQGNTEAFF; cdr3_nt: TGTGCCAGTAGTATAGCTGGTTGGCAGGGGAACACTGAAGCTTTCTTT
j_call: TRBJ1-6; d_call: .; v_call: TRBV4-3; clone_size: once; cdr3_aa: CASSQDSTGYSPLHF; cdr3_nt: TGCGCCAGCAGCCAAGACAGCACAGGGTACTCACCCCTCCACTTT
j_call: TRBJ1-5; d_call: .; v_call: TRBV28; clone_size: .; cdr3_aa: CASSPWGRGSWQPQHF; cdr3_nt: TGTGCCAGCAGTCCGTGGGGCAGGGGATCGTGGCAGCCCCAGCATTTT
j_call: TRBJ2-6; d_call: .; v_call: TRBV12-3/TRBV12-4; clone_size: .; cdr3_aa: CASRPRTEGILTF; cdr3_nt: TGTGCCAGCAGACCCCGGACGGAGGGAATCCTGACTTTC
j_call: TRBJ1-5; d_call: .; v_call: TRBV18; clone_size: .; cdr3_aa: CASSPPGGGRPQHF; cdr3_nt: TGTGCCAGCTCACCACCCGGGGGAGGACGGCCCCAGCATTTT
j_call: TRBJ2-5; d_call: .; v_call: TRBV3-1/TRBV3-2; clone_size: .; cdr3_aa: CASSQMTIFGAQYF; cdr3_nt: TGTGCCAGCAGCCAAATGACTATCTTCGGGGCCCAGTACTTC
j_call: TRBJ2-1; d_call: TRBD2; v_call: TRBV4-1; clone_size: many; cdr3_aa: CASSQLSGGRDEQFF; cdr3_nt: TGCGCCAGCAGCCAACTTAGCGGGGGAAGGGATGAGCAGTTCTTC
j_call: TRBJ2-5; d_call: .; v_call: TRBV6-5; clone_size: .; cdr3_aa: CASSPTDLAQETQYF; cdr3_nt: TGTGCCAGCAGTCCCACGGACTTAGCCCAAGAGACCCAGTACTTC
j_call: TRBJ2-2; d_call: .; v_call: TRBV3-1/TRBV3-2; clone_size: .; cdr3_aa: CASINPGTTLTGELFF; cdr3_nt: TGTGCCAGCATTAACCCAGGCACCACGCTCACCGGGGAGCTGTTTTTT
j_call: TRBJ2-4; d_call: .; v_call: TRBV19; clone_size: once; cdr3_aa: CASSLGLRDIQYF; cdr3_nt: TGTGCCAGTAGCCTTGGATTGCGGGACATTCAGTACTTC
j_call: TRBJ2-3; d_call: .; v_call: TRBV4-2; clone_size: .; cdr3_aa: CASSRDRADTQYF; cdr3_nt: TGTGCCAGCAGCCGCGACCGGGCAGATACGCAGTATTTT
j_call: TRBJ1-1; d_call: .; v_call: TRBV4-2; clone_size: .; cdr3_aa: CASSQDARNTEAFF; cdr3_nt: TGTGCCAGCAGCCAAGATGCGCGTAATACTGAAGCTTTCTTT
j_call: TRBJ2-7; d_call: .; v_call: TRBV28; clone_size: .; cdr3_aa: CASSWRLSDSYEQYF; cdr3_nt: TGTGCCAGCAGTTGGCGACTATCCGACTCCTACGAGCAGTACTTC